This TCR beta chain was documented in a study of spatial heterogeneity in lung cancer. Study information: The donors were 55 to 80 patients with non-small cell lung cancer that was early-stage and untreated.

Sample share makes this clonotype medium-sized. The CDR3 is 15 amino acids. CDR1 MDHEN and CDR2 SYDVKM come from the germline V gene. V was shortened by 7 bases and J by 3 bases, with 15 bases between the two germline ends. Time point denoted: blood at routine non-recurrence follow-up after resection. Sequencing was performed on whole RNA extracted from tumor and nontumor lung tissue, or from frozen PBMC, and the material was left unsorted. On each TCR cDNA molecule, a unique molecular identifier was present. TCRdb reanalysed the 5' RACE reads using MiXCR and keeps one entry per CDR3 protein. Of 7,500 to 10,000 distinct CDR3 sequences in the sample, about a quarter were seen once.

This TCR was recovered from a female donor with early-stage non-small cell lung cancer. This material consisted of PBMCs, taken at follow-up. V and J are TRBV28 and TRBJ1-4; D may be TRBD1 (6 bases). The CDR3 nucleotides are TGTGCCAGCACCCGAGGGGGGCTGTCTAATGAAAAACTGTTTTTT. This translates into CASTRGGLSNEKLFF.